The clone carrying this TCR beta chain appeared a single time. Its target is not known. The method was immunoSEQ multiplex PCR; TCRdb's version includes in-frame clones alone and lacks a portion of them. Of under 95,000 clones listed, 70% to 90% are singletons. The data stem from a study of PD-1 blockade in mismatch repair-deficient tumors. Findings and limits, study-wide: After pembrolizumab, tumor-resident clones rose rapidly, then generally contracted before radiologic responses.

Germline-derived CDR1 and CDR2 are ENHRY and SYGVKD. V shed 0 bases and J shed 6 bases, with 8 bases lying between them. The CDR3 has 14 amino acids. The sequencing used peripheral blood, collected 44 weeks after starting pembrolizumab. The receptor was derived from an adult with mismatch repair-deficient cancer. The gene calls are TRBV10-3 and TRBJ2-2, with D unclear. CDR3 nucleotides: TGTGCCATCAGTGAGTCTGGATGGGCCGGGGAGCTGTTTTTT. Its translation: CAISESGWAGELFF.